Below, 24 T cell receptor beta chains from the same sample are listed, as sequenced in a study of shared clonotypes between healthy human individuals. Here immunoSEQ multiplex PCR was the method, and the copy in TCRdb shows in-frame clones only, minus some. The table shows over a million clones, with roughly 96% occurring only once. The sequencing sample was made of naive CD4+ T cells sorted from blood. Indicated subset: CD45RA+ positively selected. The receptors were gathered from a man aged 25-45 years in good health.

This clone was seen just once. The chain uses TRBV5-1 and TRBJ2-5, with D possibly matching TRBD1 (6 bases). The CDR3 is 14 residues long. Deletions cut 3 bases from V and 3 bases from J, with 12 bases between. In germline, CDR1 is SGHRS, CDR2 YFSETQ. The CDR3 nucleotides read TGCGCCAGCAGCTGGGGGCCAGGTGAAGAGACCCAGTACTTC. It specifies CASSWGPGEETQYF.

DNA of the CDR3: TGTGCCAGCAGCGGTTCGACAGGGGGCTCCTACAATGAGCAGTTCTTC. Protein sequence: CASSGSTGGSYNEQFF. This rearrangement joins TRBV7-9 to TRBJ2-1; 9 positions agree with TRBD1. The CDR3 is 16 amino acids. V was clipped by 5 bases and J by 0 bases; unmatched bases: 5. Per germline, CDR1 SEHNR and CDR2 FQNEAQ (reference sequence).

The J gene is TRBJ2-1, the V gene TRBV11-2; 8 bases are a match to TRBD2. The V gene end was trimmed by 5 bases and the J gene end by 7 bases; junction bases not matched to a gene: 10. Germline CDR1 SGHAT, CDR2 FQNNGV. There are 15 residues in the CDR3. The DNA of the CDR3 is TGTGCCAGCAGCCCCCGGGTAGCGGGGTCTAATGAGCAGTTCTTC. It encodes CASSPRVAGSNEQFF.

The chain recombines TRBV5-1 with TRBJ1-3, with D possibly matching TRBD1 (6 bases). Germline V gives CDR1 SGHRS, CDR2 YFSETQ. This CDR3 spans 15 amino acids. V lost 1 base, J lost 2 bases, and 10 bases lay in between. The CDR3 DNA reads as TGCGCCAGCAGCTTGACAGGGACCCCTGGAAACACCATATATTTT. Its translation is CASSLTGTPGNTIYF.

A single count supports this clone. V is TRBV6-6 and J is TRBJ1-3; the D is unclear. The CDR3 contains 15 residues. V was trimmed by 6 bases and J by 5 bases, leaving 17 bases between them. Germline V CDR1 and CDR2: MNHNY, SVGAGI (reference sequence). The CDR3 spells CASRPDLVMRNTIYF. The CDR3 DNA sequence: TGTGCCAGCAGGCCCGACTTAGTAATGAGAAACACCATATATTTT.

This rearrangement joins TRBV5-1 to TRBJ2-1, with D possibly TRBD1 on 7 matching bases. CDR1 and CDR2 (germline): SGHRS, YFSETQ. V shed 0 bases and J shed 0 bases, with 13 bases lying between them. CDR3 length equals 17 residues. CDR3 residues: CASSLVGTAGSYNEQFF. In DNA, the CDR3 is TGCGCCAGCAGCTTGGTAGGGACAGCGGGCTCCTACAATGAGCAGTTCTTC.

CDR3 nucleotide sequence: TGCGCCAGCAGCCGACCAAACAGGGGGGCTGGAAACACCATATATTTT. It is translated as CASSRPNRGAGNTIYF. V gene TRBV10-2 combines with J gene TRBJ1-3, with TRBD1 matching 8 bases. CDR1 and CDR2 from the germline V gene are WSHSY and SAAADI. This CDR3 comprises 16 residues. V was clipped by 6 bases and J by 2 bases; unmatched bases: 9.

This chain links TRBV27 with TRBJ2-1; possible D gene TRBD1, 6 bases. The CDR3 contains 16 residues. The germline V gene encodes CDR1 MNHEY and CDR2 SMNVEV (reference sequence). Trimming removed 3 bases from V and 5 bases from J, with 17 bases in between. The CDR3 loop is CASSFLGAGHNNEQFF. CDR3 nucleotide sequence: TGTGCCAGCAGTTTTTTGGGGGCAGGGCACAACAATGAGCAGTTCTTC.

The chain employs TRBV18 and TRBJ2-7; 7 bases line up with TRBD1. Germline CDR1 KGHSH, CDR2 LQKENI. This CDR3 spans 13 amino acids. The trim removed 6 bases at V and 6 bases at J, leaving 8 bases unmatched. CDR3 in amino acids: CASSPQGVSEQYF. The CDR3, as DNA: TGTGCCAGCTCCCCCCAGGGGGTAAGCGAGCAGTACTTC.

This clone is a singleton in its sample. This chain uses TRBV10-2 with TRBJ2-1; perhaps TRBD2 as D (5 bases). Germline V gene lookup returns CDR1 WSHSY and CDR2 SAAADI. The CDR3 sequence is 18 residues long. Trimming stripped 2 bases from V and 0 bases from J, with 17 bases between. CDR3 sequence reads: CASSEVPQDSSSYNEQFF. CDR3 DNA: TGCGCCAGCAGTGAGGTACCCCAGGACTCGAGCTCCTACAATGAGCAGTTCTTC.

This chain links TRBV4-1 with TRBJ2-3; 8 bases are a match to TRBD2. There are 17 residues in the CDR3. The trim removed 0 bases at V and 5 bases at J, leaving 10 bases unmatched. The germline CDR1 and CDR2 sequences are MGHRA and YSYEKL. In DNA, the CDR3 is TGCGCCAGCAGCCAAGATTTGGGGACTAGTTTGAGAGATACGCAGTATTTT. Amino acid sequence: CASSQDLGTSLRDTQYF.

The V gene is TRBV2, the J gene TRBJ1-2; the D is unclear. The germline V gene encodes CDR1 SNHLY and CDR2 FYNNEI. V was cut by 3 bases and J by 3 bases, with 8 bases left in between. The CDR3 consists of 13 residues. CDR3 DNA: TGTGCCAGCAGTGACAGGACTCACTATGGCTACACCTTC. This encodes CASSDRTHYGYTF.

V and J are TRBV27 and TRBJ2-3, with TRBD1 matching 9 bases. The germline CDR1 and CDR2 sequences are MNHEY and SMNVEV (reference sequence). The J segment lost 1 base and the V segment lost 6 bases, leaving 5 bases of the junction unmatched. This CDR3 has 15 amino acids. CDR3 bases: TGTGCCAGCAGGTGGGACAGGGCAGGCACAGATACGCAGTATTTT. Its translation is CASRWDRAGTDTQYF.

The chain employs TRBV25-1 and TRBJ1-5; 7 bases fit TRBD1. The length of the CDR3 is 16 residues. Trimming at V came to 5 bases and at J to 0 bases, leaving 7 bases not matched to a gene. Germline V gene lookup returns CDR1 MGHDK and CDR2 SYGVNS. CDR3 protein: CASSPKNRGSNQPQHF. The CDR3 DNA is TGTGCCAGCAGTCCCAAGAACAGGGGTAGCAATCAGCCCCAGCATTTT.

This chain connects TRBV11-2 to TRBJ2-7; D unresolved. Germline CDR1 SGHAT, CDR2 FQNNGV. Trimming removed 10 bases at V and 5 bases at J, with 18 bases between. The CDR3 sequence is 13 residues long. The chain's CDR3 is CATAKVWVDEQYF. The CDR3 DNA reads as TGTGCCACCGCCAAAGTTTGGGTCGACGAGCAGTACTTC.

The rearrangement uses TRBV6-6 and TRBJ1-5; D uncertain. This CDR3 has 14 residues. Germline loops: CDR1 MNHNY, CDR2 SVGAGI (reference sequence). V gave up 2 bases and J gave up 1 base, with 6 bases separating them. CDR3 protein: CASSYEPSNQPQHF. Written as DNA, the CDR3 is TGTGCCAGCAGTTACGAGCCCAGCAATCAGCCCCAGCATTTT.

The sample holds one count of this clone. V usage is TRBV5-4 and J usage is TRBJ2-7; maybe TRBD2 (5 bases). Trimming took 0 bases from V and 4 from J, leaving 20 bases between them. Germline V gene sequence: CDR1 SGHNT, CDR2 YYREEE (reference sequence). This CDR3 comprises 17 residues. The CDR3 region is CASSLEGRRASGYEQYF. The CDR3, as DNA: TGTGCCAGCAGCTTGGAGGGTCGGCGGGCGTCGGGTTACGAGCAGTACTTC.

The rearrangement uses TRBV9 and TRBJ2-7; D is ambiguous. Per the germline V gene, CDR1 is SGDLS and CDR2 is YYNGEE. The V gene lost 1 base and the J gene lost 2 bases, with 10 bases spanning the gap. The CDR3 sequence is 14 residues long. CDR3: CASSVSRSAYEQYF. CDR3 DNA: TGTGCCAGCAGCGTATCACGGTCGGCCTACGAGCAGTACTTC.

This clone was recorded once. The genes are TRBV2 and TRBJ2-1; no reliable D call. Trimming removed 6 bases at V and 4 bases at J, with 10 bases between. This CDR3 is built from 13 residues. Looked up from germline, CDR1 is SNHLY and CDR2 is FYNNEI. The CDR3 DNA follows: TGTGCCAGCAGACTTTGGGAATACAATGAGCAGTTCTTC. Protein sequence: CASRLWEYNEQFF.

The chain has TRBV7-6 and TRBJ2-1, with 8 bases lining up with TRBD2. J gave up 2 bases and V 6 bases, and 12 bases lay outside the gene matches. The germline gives CDR1 SGHVS, CDR2 FNYEAQ. This CDR3 spans 17 amino acids. CDR3 coding DNA: TGTGCCAGCAGTTTATTAGCTACGGGAGGGCCCTACAATGAGCAGTTCTTC. Residues: CASSLLATGGPYNEQFF.

V gene TRBV9 combines with J gene TRBJ2-3; a weak D match, TRBD1 (6 bases). Germline-derived CDR1 and CDR2 are SGDLS and YYNGEE. The CDR3 totals 16 residues. V was trimmed by 4 bases and J by 1 base, leaving 16 bases between them. The DNA of the CDR3 is TGTGCCAGCAGCCCCTGGGGGCAAAGGGGCACAGATACGCAGTATTTT. This sequence encodes CASSPWGQRGTDTQYF.

V is TRBV10-1 and J is TRBJ2-1, with 7 bases fitting TRBD2. Germline CDR1 reads WNHNN; CDR2 reads SYGVQD (reference sequence). This CDR3 region has 15 residues. V lost 3 bases, J lost 12 bases, and 14 bases stayed unmatched. The CDR3 bases are TGCGCCAGCAGTGACGAGGGGACTATATCCCCCAGGCAGTTCTTC. Translation gives CASSDEGTISPRQFF.

The V and J genes are TRBV7-8 and TRBJ2-7; TRBD2 agrees at 15 bases. Per germline, CDR1 SGHVS and CDR2 FQNEAQ. CDR3 length: 18 residues. V shed 5 bases and J 1 base; nucleotides not matched to a gene: 9. The CDR3 is CASSLTTGTSGRSYEQYF. The CDR3 bases are TGTGCCAGCAGCCTTACGACCGGGACTAGCGGGAGGTCCTACGAGCAGTACTTC.

V and J are TRBV19 and TRBJ2-1; 15 positions match TRBD2. Germline trimming cut 6 bases from V and 3 bases from J; bases unmatched to any gene: 6. Per the germline V gene, CDR1 is LNHDA and CDR2 is SQIVND (reference sequence). There are 17 residues in the CDR3. CDR3 amino acids: CASSKGTSGRFYNEQFF. CDR3 in DNA: TGTGCCAGTAGCAAAGGGACTAGCGGGAGGTTCTACAATGAGCAGTTCTTC.